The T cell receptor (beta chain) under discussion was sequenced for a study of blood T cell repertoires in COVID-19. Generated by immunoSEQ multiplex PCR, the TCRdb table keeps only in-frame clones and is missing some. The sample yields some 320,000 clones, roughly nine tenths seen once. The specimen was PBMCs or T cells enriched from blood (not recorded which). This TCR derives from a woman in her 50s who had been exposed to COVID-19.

This CDR3 reads CASRKRDTTEAFF. CDR3 nucleotide sequence: TGCGCCAGCAGGAAACGGGACACCACTGAAGCTTTCTTT. This sequence joins TRBV5-1 and TRBJ1-1, with D possibly matching TRBD1 (6 bases). Per germline, CDR1 SGHRS and CDR2 YFSETQ. The V and J ends lost 5 bases and 4 bases respectively, with 12 bases between them. The CDR3 is 13 amino acids.